The present TCR beta chain was sequenced within a study of cytomegalovirus exposure and HLA in healthy donors. Germline CDR1 is SGHRS and CDR2 is YFSETQ. The CDR3 is 13 residues long. V was shortened by 4 bases and J by 2 bases, with 10 bases between the two germline ends. It was healthy bone marrow donors who served as donors. Unrecorded immune exposure was likely among donors, who were nominally healthy when sampled. General study points: It was about 180 TCR beta chains that were listed as cytomegalovirus-associated.

Amplification used 60 Vbeta primers and 13 Jbeta primers. Clones were read by immunoSEQ multiplex PCR, and TCRdb kept only the in-frame ones, dropping some. Among about 210,000 clones listed, about four fifths were seen once. Worth noting for this clone: The antigen remains unidentified.

This TCR derives from a male donor in good health and CMV-seropositive. The chain links TRBV5-1 to TRBJ2-7; a possible D gene is TRBD1 (7 bases). The material sequenced was PBMCs. The CDR3 region has the DNA TGCGCCAGCAGCGGCGGGACAGCCTACGAGCAGTACTTC. Translating gives CASSGGTAYEQYF.